The TCR beta chain under discussion was sequenced for a study of cytomegalovirus exposure and HLA in healthy donors. It was with 60 Vbeta and 13 Jbeta primers that the PCR ran. Authors' analysis steps: The count from a later analysis was tens of millions of unique TCR beta chains, around 11 million of them shared. Data came from immunoSEQ multiplex PCR; TCRdb stores just in-frame clones and leaves some out. That table is the source of V, J and clone size, and D and trimming were worked out from the DNA. Of 140,000 or so clones in the sample, about three quarters are singletons; the top ten hold 1.5% to 2%. Whole-study findings and limits: According to reports, the classifier identified cytomegalovirus status with high specificity and sensitivity. The authors listed 180 or so TCR beta chains as cytomegalovirus-associated.

V gave up 5 bases and J gave up 0 bases, with 11 bases separating them. The CDR3 contains 15 residues. Germline V lookup: CDR1 ENHRY, CDR2 SYGVKD. A note on this clone: Its cognate antigen is unknown.

The rearrangement joins TRBV10-3 to TRBJ1-5; D might be TRBD1 (6 bases). Sequenced material: PBMCs. The clonotype originates from a man in his forties in good health and CMV-seronegative. The CDR3 DNA sequence: TGTGCCATCAGTAACAGGGACGATAGCAATCAGCCCCAGCATTTT. Translating it yields CAISNRDDSNQPQHF.